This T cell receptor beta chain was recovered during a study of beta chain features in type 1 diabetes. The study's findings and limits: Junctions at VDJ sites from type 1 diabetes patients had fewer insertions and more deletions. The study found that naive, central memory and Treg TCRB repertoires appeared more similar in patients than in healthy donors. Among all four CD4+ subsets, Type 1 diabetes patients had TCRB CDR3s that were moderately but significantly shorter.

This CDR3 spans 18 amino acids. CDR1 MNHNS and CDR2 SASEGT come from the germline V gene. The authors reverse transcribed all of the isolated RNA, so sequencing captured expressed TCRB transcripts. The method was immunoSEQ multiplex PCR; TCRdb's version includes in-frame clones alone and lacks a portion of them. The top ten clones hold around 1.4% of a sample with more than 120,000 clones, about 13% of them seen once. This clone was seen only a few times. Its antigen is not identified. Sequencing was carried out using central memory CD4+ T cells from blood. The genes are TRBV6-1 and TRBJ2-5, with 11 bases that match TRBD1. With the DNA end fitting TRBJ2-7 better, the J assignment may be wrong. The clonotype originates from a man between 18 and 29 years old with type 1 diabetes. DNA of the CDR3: TGTGCCAGCAGTGAAGCGCTTCGGACAGGGGGCCAATCCTACGAGCAGTACTTC. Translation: CASSEALRTGGQSYEQYF.